The 31 T cell receptor beta chains below were found in one sample sequenced in a study of regulatory T cells in long-lasting Graves disease. Researchers made TCR beta libraries by using iRepertoire HTBI primers and running Arm-PCR on CDR3 regions. One entry per CDR3 protein results from TCRdb running MiXCR on the multiplex PCR reads. The repertoire includes about 300,000 distinct CDR3 sequences, approximately 20% of them detected once, and just over 55% sits in the top ten. The time point here: persistent/refractory GD, antithyroid drugs over 5 years with positive TRAb. From PBMCs, RNA was extracted and then used to make the TCR library. Sequencing used peripheral blood mononuclear cells (PBMCs), obtained when the disease was refractory, from a patient treated with antithyroid drugs. Receptors were obtained from a female donor with Graves disease.

This clonotype was found many times. The chain has TRBV28 and TRBJ1-3; D not resolved. Trimming left V 4 bases short and J 0 bases short, with 10 bases between. The CDR3 runs to 15 residues. Germline V CDR1 and CDR2: MDHEN, SYDVKM. CDR3 coding DNA: TGTGCCAGCAGTTCCAATGTCATCTCTGGAAACACCATATATTTT. Translating it yields CASSSNVISGNTIYF.

This chain connects TRBV20-1 to TRBJ2-7; D gene unclear. The CDR3 has 13 amino acids. Germline V gives CDR1 DFQATT, CDR2 SNEGSKA (reference sequence). With 1 base removed from V and 0 bases from J, the gap between germline ends came to 7 bases. CDR3 sequence (DNA): TGCAGTGCTAGAGGAGGAAGCTCCTACGAGCAGTACTTC. Translating it yields CSARGGSSYEQYF.

The chain recombines TRBV28 with TRBJ2-5; 11 positions agree with TRBD2. The V gene end was trimmed by 2 bases and the J gene end by 4 bases; junction bases not matched to a gene: 6. CDR1 is MDHEN, CDR2 SYDVKM, per germline. The CDR3 runs to 16 residues. CDR3 region: CASSLMLAGGLETQYF. CDR3 in DNA: TGTGCCAGCAGTTTAATGCTAGCGGGAGGTTTAGAGACCCAGTACTTC.

This clonotype came up a few times. The V call is TRBV10-3, the J call TRBJ1-6; no reliable D call. CDR1 and CDR2 from the germline V gene are ENHRY and SYGVKD. The CDR3 has 16 amino acids. Trimming shortened V by 0 bases and J by 5 bases, and 11 bases separated the two germline ends. The CDR3 is CAISESWAGDNSPLHF. For the CDR3, the DNA is TGTGCCATCAGTGAGTCGTGGGCCGGAGATAATTCACCCCTCCACTTT.

This clonotype was counted many times. This sequence joins TRBV6-5 and TRBJ1-1, with 9 bases that match TRBD1. The CDR3 runs to 16 residues. V lost 2 bases to trimming and J lost 4 bases; unmatched junction nucleotides: 8. Per the germline V gene, CDR1 is MNHEY and CDR2 is SVGAGI. The CDR3 sequence is CASSYNRGLGATEAFF. The CDR3 DNA is TGTGCCAGCAGTTACAACAGGGGGCTTGGGGCCACTGAAGCTTTCTTT.

This clonotype was counted a few times. The CDR3 reads CASSRVGNSPLHF. CDR3 nucleotides: TGTGCCAGCAGCAGGGTTGGTAATTCACCCCTCCACTTT. J is TRBJ1-6 and V is TRBV7-9; unclear D gene. The CDR3 has 13 amino acids. Trimming took off 5 bases at V and 6 bases at J, with 8 bases between the two ends. Germline CDR1 reads SEHNR; CDR2 reads FQNEAQ (reference sequence).

This clonotype was counted only a few times. This chain connects TRBV19 to TRBJ2-6, with D perhaps assigned TRBD1 or TRBD2 (5 bases each). Germline CDR1 LNHDA, CDR2 SQIVND (reference sequence). V was clipped by 5 bases and J by 3 bases, with 14 bases between them. This CDR3 is built from 16 residues. CDR3 region: CASSDGTANGANVLTF. The CDR3 DNA is TGTGCCAGTAGTGACGGGACCGCGAATGGGGCCAACGTCCTGACTTTC.

This chain connects TRBV9 to TRBJ2-7; no clear D. V shed 5 bases and J shed 3 bases, with 15 bases lying between them. The CDR3 extends over 14 amino acids. CDR1 is SGDLS and CDR2 is YYNGEE in the germline V gene. CDR3 protein: CASSRPPGGYEQYF. In nucleotides, the CDR3 is TGTGCCAGCAGTAGACCCCCGGGCGGCTACGAGCAGTACTTC.

At least ten counts were recorded for this clonotype. CDR3 nucleotides: TGTGCCAGCAGTGCGCGTACGACTAGCGTGAACACCGGGGAGCTGTTTTTT. This encodes CASSARTTSVNTGELFF. V is TRBV2 and J is TRBJ2-2, with 8 bases identical to TRBD2. Trimming at V came to 4 bases and at J to 1 base, leaving 8 bases not matched to a gene. The germline V gene encodes CDR1 SNHLY and CDR2 FYNNEI. CDR3 length: 17 amino acids. The full variable domain, its missing parts supplied by reference TRBV2 and TRBJ2-2, is EPEVTQTPSHQVTQMGQEVILRCVPISNHLYFYWYRQILGQKVEFLVSFYNNEISEKSEIFDDQFSVERPDGSNFTLKIRSTKLEDSAMYFCASSARTTSVNTGELFFGEGSRLTVL.

A note on this clonotype: Possible read error: a much larger clone is one base away. The CDR3 region has the DNA TGTGCCAGCAGGGGGGTCTCTGAAGCTTTCTTT. Protein sequence: CASRGVSEAFF. The gene calls are TRBV2 and TRBJ1-1, with D tentatively TRBD1 (5 bases). Germline loops: CDR1 SNHLY, CDR2 FYNNEI. This CDR3 spans 11 amino acids. Trimming pared 6 bases from V and 6 bases from J, leaving 8 bases between.

This clonotype was observed a few times. V gene TRBV10-1 combines with J gene TRBJ2-7; TRBD2 is a possible D gene (5 bases). CDR3 length: 14 amino acids. The V end was cut by 3 bases, the J end by 7 bases, with 16 bases between. Germline V lookup: CDR1 WNHNN, CDR2 SYGVQD (reference sequence). This CDR3 is CASSDGLSSGEQYF. CDR3 nucleotides: TGCGCCAGCAGTGACGGACTCAGTTCCGGGGAGCAGTACTTC.

The V call is TRBV20-1, the J call TRBJ2-5; TRBD2 agrees at 12 bases. Germline V gene sequence: CDR1 DFQATT, CDR2 SNEGSKA (reference sequence). Germline trimming cut 7 bases from V and 8 bases from J; bases unmatched to any gene: 14. This CDR3 has 15 residues. The CDR3 region has the DNA TGCAGTGTCGGACTAGCGGGATACGCCCAAATCACCCAGTACTTC. It translates to CSVGLAGYAQITQYF.

This clonotype appeared a few times. The rearrangement uses TRBV6-1 and TRBJ1-1; D not certain. V gave up 5 bases and J gave up 7 bases, with 14 bases separating them. The germline V gene encodes CDR1 MNHNS and CDR2 SASEGT. The CDR3 is 13 residues long. In DNA, the CDR3 is TGTGCCAGCAGTCTACGAGAGGGATATGAAGCTTTCTTT. The encoded protein is CASSLREGYEAFF.

The genes are TRBV3-1 and TRBJ2-1; 10 positions match TRBD2. This CDR3 spans 17 amino acids. Germline CDR1 LGHDT, CDR2 YNNKEL (reference sequence). The junction had 6 bases not matched to a gene; V was cut back by 0 bases and J by 4 bases. CDR3 DNA sequence: TGTGCCAGCAGCCAAGATCGCTCAGCGGGAGGGTACAATGAGCAGTTCTTC. Translated, it gives CASSQDRSAGGYNEQFF.

The chain employs TRBV29-1 and TRBJ2-7, with D hard to call. Germline V lookup: CDR1 SQVTM, CDR2 ANQGSEA. This CDR3 contains 11 residues. Trimming removed 4 bases at V and 3 bases at J, with 7 bases between. The chain's CDR3 is CSVAQFYEQYF. The CDR3 nucleotides read TGCAGCGTTGCCCAATTCTACGAGCAGTACTTC.

This clonotype turned up a few times. The chain recombines TRBV20-1 with TRBJ2-2; D remains ambiguous. CDR3 size: 16 residues. Trimming took off 3 bases at V and 0 bases at J, with 14 bases between the two ends. Germline lookup yields CDR1 DFQATT and CDR2 SNEGSKA (reference sequence). CDR3 residues: CSARVWGYANTGELFF. Written as DNA, the CDR3 is TGCAGTGCTAGGGTGTGGGGATACGCGAACACCGGGGAGCTGTTTTTT.

Details on this clonotype: One base away lies a much larger clone, so this may be a sequencing read error. The chain carries TRBV12-3 or TRBV12-4 and TRBJ1-4; the D is unclear. Trimming took off 3 bases at V and 8 bases at J, with 13 bases between the two ends. The CDR3 contains 14 residues. CDR3 coding DNA: TGTGCCAGCAGTTTTAACCGTAGAGTGGAAAAACTGTTTTTT. This translates into CASSFNRRVEKLFF.

The chain carries TRBV9 and TRBJ2-3; 14 bases are a match to TRBD2. Trimming took 0 bases from V and 1 from J; bases not matched to a gene: 1. Germline-derived CDR1 and CDR2 are SGDLS and YYNGEE. This CDR3 is 17 amino acids long. CDR3 region: CASSVEGLAGGTDTQYF. The CDR3 DNA sequence: TGTGCCAGCAGCGTAGAGGGACTAGCGGGGGGCACAGATACGCAGTATTTT.

The chain carries TRBV2 and TRBJ2-3; D is possibly TRBD2 (6 bases). In germline, CDR1 is SNHLY, CDR2 FYNNEI. This CDR3 is 13 amino acids long. The V gene lost 4 bases and the J gene lost 2 bases, with 7 bases spanning the gap. CDR3 region: CASSADYTDTQYF. The CDR3 DNA sequence: TGTGCCAGCAGTGCGGACTACACAGATACGCAGTATTTT.

This clonotype was seen ten or more times. The gene calls are TRBV20-1 and TRBJ2-4, with 8 bases matching TRBD1. Looked up from germline, CDR1 is DFQATT and CDR2 is SNEGSKA (reference sequence). The CDR3 contains 14 residues. The V gene end was trimmed by 5 bases and the J gene end by 0 bases; junction bases not matched to a gene: 3. The CDR3 sequence: CSAGQGSAKNIQYF. CDR3 nucleotides: TGCAGTGCTGGACAGGGATCAGCCAAAAACATTCAGTACTTC.

The chain has TRBV20-1 and TRBJ1-2, with D possibly TRBD1 on 5 matching bases. Germline V gene sequence: CDR1 DFQATT, CDR2 SNEGSKA (reference sequence). The V end was cut by 5 bases, the J end by 6 bases, with 16 bases between. There are 13 residues in the CDR3. In DNA, the CDR3 is TGCAGTGCTGAGATCCGGGACGTCCATGGCTACACCTTC. It codes for CSAEIRDVHGYTF.

This clonotype was detected a few times. The chain uses TRBV13 and TRBJ1-2; 9 bases map to TRBD1. J lost 7 bases, V lost 5 bases, and 11 bases had no gene match. Germline CDR1 PRHDT, CDR2 FYEKMQ (reference sequence). The CDR3 has 15 amino acids. The DNA of the CDR3 is TGTGCCAGCAGCCTACGGACAGGGGCTTCGGCTGGCTACACCTTC. It specifies CASSLRTGASAGYTF.

This chain uses TRBV7-2 with TRBJ2-5, with 8 bases aligning to TRBD2. This CDR3 is built from 15 residues. From germline, CDR1 is SGHTA and CDR2 FQGNSA. V trimming: 1 base; J trimming: 4 bases; junction bases outside the gene matches: 5. The chain's CDR3 is CASSLVTSGGETQYF. As DNA, the CDR3 is TGTGCCAGCAGCTTAGTCACTAGCGGCGGAGAGACCCAGTACTTC.

The table lists this clonotype with a few counts. The chain joins TRBV14 to TRBJ2-1; D is uncertain. V was trimmed by 5 bases and J by 7 bases, leaving 9 bases between them. The CDR3 is 12 residues long. Germline V gives CDR1 SGHDN, CDR2 FVKESK. The CDR3: CASSTYLNEQFF. In DNA, the CDR3 is TGTGCCAGCAGCACCTACCTGAATGAGCAGTTCTTC.

In its sample, this clonotype was seen a few times. V is TRBV19 and J is TRBJ2-2, with 7 bases identical to TRBD1. This CDR3 region has 14 residues. The V gene end was trimmed by 4 bases and the J gene end by 4 bases; junction bases not matched to a gene: 3. From germline, CDR1 is LNHDA and CDR2 SQIVND (reference sequence). The CDR3: CASSNSGGTGELFF. CDR3 DNA sequence: TGTGCCAGTAGTAATTCAGGGGGCACCGGGGAGCTGTTTTTT.

This clonotype was recorded many times. The chain recombines TRBV28 with TRBJ1-6; TRBD1 might be the D (5 bases). Germline V gene lookup returns CDR1 MDHEN and CDR2 SYDVKM. Deletions cut 6 bases from V and 8 bases from J, with 14 bases between. The CDR3 length is 14 residues. The CDR3 region is CASRPPGGDSPLHF. CDR3 sequence (DNA): TGTGCCAGCAGACCCCCGGGGGGTGATTCACCCCTCCACTTT.

The J gene is TRBJ1-5, the V gene TRBV7-9, with 8 bases matching TRBD1. Germline lookup yields CDR1 SEHNR and CDR2 FQNEAQ (reference sequence). The trim removed 5 bases at V and 5 bases at J, leaving 5 bases unmatched. The CDR3 runs to 14 residues. The CDR3 bases are TGTGCCAGCAGCAAAGGACAGGGCTATCAGCCCCAGCATTTT. Its protein product is CASSKGQGYQPQHF.

This clonotype has at least ten counts. This chain links TRBV29-1 with TRBJ1-1; D is uncertain. The CDR3 contains 11 residues. Trimming stripped 4 bases from V and 3 bases from J, with 6 bases between. The germline V gene has CDR1 SQVTM and CDR2 ANQGSEA. This CDR3 reads CSVGGDTEAFF. The CDR3 DNA reads TGCAGCGTTGGTGGGGACACTGAAGCTTTCTTT. Complete variable domain (other parts from reference TRBV29-1 and TRBJ1-1): SAVISQKPSRDICQRGTSLTIQCQVDSQVTMMFWYRQQPGQSLTLIATANQGSEATYESGFVIDKFPISRPNLTFSTLTVSNMSPEDSSIYLCSVGGDTEAFFGQGTRLTVV.

This chain joins TRBV10-3 and TRBJ2-7; TRBD1 matches at 10 bases. After removal of 5 bases from V and 0 bases from J, the junction contained 10 bases not matched to a gene. CDR1 and CDR2 from the germline V gene are ENHRY and SYGVKD. The CDR3 is made up of 17 amino acids. CDR3 in DNA: TGTGCCATCAGTCATAGACAGGGGGCAGCGAGCTCCTACGAGCAGTACTTC. This encodes CAISHRQGAASSYEQYF.

A single count supports this clonotype. The chain couples TRBV19 to TRBJ2-7; tentatively, D is TRBD2 (6 bases). V was clipped by 2 bases and J by 2 bases, with 13 bases between them. Germline CDR1 LNHDA, CDR2 SQIVND (reference sequence). CDR3 length equals 15 residues. The CDR3 DNA reads as TGTGCCAGTAGTATAAAACGGGAGCTTCCCTACGAGCAGTACTTC. Translating gives CASSIKRELPYEQYF.

This clonotype has a count of ten or more. The chain uses TRBV6-1 and TRBJ2-5; tentative D call: TRBD2 (5 bases). Germline-derived CDR1 and CDR2 are MNHNS and SASEGT. The CDR3 loop spans 12 amino acids. V was trimmed by 6 bases and J by 5 bases, leaving 10 bases between them. CDR3 coding DNA: TGTGCCAGCAGGGTCTCGGGGGAGACCCAGTACTTC. This translates into CASRVSGETQYF.